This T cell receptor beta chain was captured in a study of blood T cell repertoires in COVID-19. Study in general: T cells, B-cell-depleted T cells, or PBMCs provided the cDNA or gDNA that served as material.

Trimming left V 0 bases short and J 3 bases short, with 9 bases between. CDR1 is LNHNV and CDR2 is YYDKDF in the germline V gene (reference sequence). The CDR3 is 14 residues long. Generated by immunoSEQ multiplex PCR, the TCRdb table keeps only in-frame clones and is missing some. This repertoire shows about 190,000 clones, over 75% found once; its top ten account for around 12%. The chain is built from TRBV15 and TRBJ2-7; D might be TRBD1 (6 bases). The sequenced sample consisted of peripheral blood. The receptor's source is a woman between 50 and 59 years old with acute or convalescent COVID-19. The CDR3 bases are TGTGCCACCAGCAGAGAGGGGGCTGGCTACGAGCAGTACTTC. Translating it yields CATSREGAGYEQYF.